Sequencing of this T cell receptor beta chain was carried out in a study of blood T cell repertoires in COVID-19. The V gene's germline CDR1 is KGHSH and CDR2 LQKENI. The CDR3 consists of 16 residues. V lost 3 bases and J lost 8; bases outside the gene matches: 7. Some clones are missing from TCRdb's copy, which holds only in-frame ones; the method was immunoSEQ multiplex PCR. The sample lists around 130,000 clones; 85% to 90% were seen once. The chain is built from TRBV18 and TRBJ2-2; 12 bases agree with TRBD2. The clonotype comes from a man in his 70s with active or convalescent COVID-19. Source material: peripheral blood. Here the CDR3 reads CASSPPGLAGSGELFF. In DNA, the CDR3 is TGTGCCAGCTCACCTCCCGGACTAGCGGGATCTGGGGAGCTGTTTTTT. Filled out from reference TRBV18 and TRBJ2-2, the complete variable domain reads NAGVMQNPRHLVRRRGQEARLRCSPMKGHSHVYWYRQLPEEGLKFMVYLQKENIIDESGMPKERFSAEFPKEGPSILRIQQVVRGDSAAYFCASSPPGLAGSGELFFGEGSRLTVL.